These 6 T cell receptor beta chains came from one sample sequenced in a study of siplizumab effects on memory and regulatory T cells (dated by TCRdb to the late 2010s). Library preparation was by the immunoSEQ multiplex PCR assay. The table comes from immuneACCESS by way of TCRdb, which keeps in-frame sequences with V and J called. Part of the clones is missing from these tables; in studies checked, under half for an unresolved V gene and the rest for unknown reasons. This sample has tens of thousands of clones in its table, and about 90% of those were observed once. Roughly 30% of the sample is in the top ten clones. The sequenced material came from CD8+ T cells sorted from blood. These receptors were collected from a human donor in good health.

The V call is TRBV7-3, the J call TRBJ2-7; no definite D call. The CDR3 loop spans 13 amino acids. With 4 bases removed from V and 3 bases from J, the gap between germline ends came to 10 bases. Germline lookup yields CDR1 SGHTA and CDR2 FQGTGA. CDR3 region: CASSSHFDYEQYF. The CDR3 DNA reads as TGTGCCAGCAGCTCGCATTTTGACTACGAGCAGTACTTC.

J is TRBJ2-1 and V is TRBV30, with 8 nucleotides matching TRBD2. Germline CDR1 GTSNPN, CDR2 SVGIG (reference sequence). The CDR3 totals 15 residues. With V trimmed by 0 bases and J by 0 bases, 1 base remained unmatched. The DNA for the CDR3 is TGTGCCTGGAGTGTAAGCGGGAGCTCCTACAATGAGCAGTTCTTC. Translation: CAWSVSGSSYNEQFF.

The V and J genes are TRBV7-6 and TRBJ2-1, with 7 bases lining up with TRBD2. The CDR3 contains 17 residues. Per the germline V gene, CDR1 is SGHVS and CDR2 is FNYEAQ. V lost 4 bases and J lost 0; bases outside the gene matches: 9. The CDR3 sequence is CASSYKVGGTSYNEQFF. The DNA for the CDR3 is TGTGCCAGCAGCTATAAAGTCGGGGGGACCTCCTACAATGAGCAGTTCTTC.

The rearrangement links TRBV6-5 to TRBJ1-1; the D gene is possibly TRBD1 (5 bases). The CDR3 extends over 13 amino acids. CDR1 and CDR2 from the germline V gene are MNHEY and SVGAGI. V was shortened by 5 bases and J by 1 base, with 8 bases between the two germline ends. The chain's CDR3 is CASSPTGNTEAFF. For the CDR3, the DNA is TGTGCCAGCAGTCCAACAGGGAACACTGAAGCTTTCTTT.

The J gene is TRBJ2-2, the V gene TRBV7-3; D possibly uses TRBD1 or TRBD2 (5 bases each). Germline assignment: CDR1 SGHTA and CDR2 FQGTGA. This CDR3 has 15 amino acids. V lost 6 bases, J lost 6 bases, and 17 bases lay in between. Written as DNA, the CDR3 is TGTGCCAGCAGAGACGGGACCGGGCTAGCCGGGGAGCTGTTTTTT. Residues: CASRDGTGLAGELFF.

The chain carries TRBV14 and TRBJ2-3, with 11 bases lining up with TRBD1. Germline trimming cut 4 bases from V and 7 bases from J; bases unmatched to any gene: 7. The CDR3 extends over 15 amino acids. Germline CDR1 and CDR2: SGHDN and FVKESK. The CDR3 nucleotides are TGTGCCAGCAGCCTTCCGGGACAGGGGGTTAATACGCAGTATTTT. This translates into CASSLPGQGVNTQYF.